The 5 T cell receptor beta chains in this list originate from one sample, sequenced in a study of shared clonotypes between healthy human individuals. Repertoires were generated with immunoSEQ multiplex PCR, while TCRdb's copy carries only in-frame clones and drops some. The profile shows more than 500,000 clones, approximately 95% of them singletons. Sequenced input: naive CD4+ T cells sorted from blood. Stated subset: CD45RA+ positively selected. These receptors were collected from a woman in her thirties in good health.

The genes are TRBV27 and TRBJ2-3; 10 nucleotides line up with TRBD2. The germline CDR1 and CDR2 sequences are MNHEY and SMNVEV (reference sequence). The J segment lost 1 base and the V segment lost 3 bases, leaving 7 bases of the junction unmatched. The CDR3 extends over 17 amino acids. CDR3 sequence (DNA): TGTGCCAGCAGTTTTTCCCGACTAGCGGGCGGCACAGATACGCAGTATTTT. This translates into CASSFSRLAGGTDTQYF.

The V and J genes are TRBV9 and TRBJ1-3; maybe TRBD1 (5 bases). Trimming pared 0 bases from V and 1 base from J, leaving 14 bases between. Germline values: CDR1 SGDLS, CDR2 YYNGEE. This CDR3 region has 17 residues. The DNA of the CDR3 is TGTGCCAGCAGCGTAGTGGCGGGGGAGAATTCTGGAAACACCATATATTTT. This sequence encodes CASSVVAGENSGNTIYF.

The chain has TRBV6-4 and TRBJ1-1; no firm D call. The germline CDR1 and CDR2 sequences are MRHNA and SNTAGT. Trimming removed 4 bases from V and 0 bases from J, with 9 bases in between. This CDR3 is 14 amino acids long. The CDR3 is CASSGKGMNTEAFF. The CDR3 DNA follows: TGTGCCAGCAGTGGAAAAGGGATGAACACTGAAGCTTTCTTT.

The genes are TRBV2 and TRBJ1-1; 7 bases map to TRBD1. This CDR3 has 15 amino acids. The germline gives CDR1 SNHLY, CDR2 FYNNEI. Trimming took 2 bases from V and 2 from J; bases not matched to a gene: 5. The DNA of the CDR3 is TGTGCCAGCAGTGAATTTACAGGGGCTAACACTGAAGCTTTCTTT. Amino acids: CASSEFTGANTEAFF.

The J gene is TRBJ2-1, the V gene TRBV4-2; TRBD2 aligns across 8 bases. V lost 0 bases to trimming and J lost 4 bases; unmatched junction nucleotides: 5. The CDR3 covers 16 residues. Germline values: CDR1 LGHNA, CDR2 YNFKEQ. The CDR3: CASSQDNEREYNEQFF. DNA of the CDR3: TGTGCCAGCAGCCAAGATAATGAGCGGGAGTACAATGAGCAGTTCTTC.